Listed below are T cell receptor beta chains from one sample, sequenced in a study of shared clonotypes between healthy human individuals. Data came from immunoSEQ multiplex PCR; TCRdb stores just in-frame clones and leaves some out. The profile shows roughly 2,000,000 clones, just under 95% of them singletons. Material for sequencing was naive CD8+ T cells from PBMCs. Source of these receptors: a young man in good health. Some clones in this sample may be carry-over from other donors' samples. Both conserved end residues are part of each CDR3. A D gene is named only where the DNA matches it firmly. Rows may omit the clone size; those that give it use once, few, many or a size class.

>-|TRBD1|TRBV6-1|TRBJ1-2
CASSETGGAFANYGYTF
TGTGCCAGCAGTGAAACAGGGGGGGCATTTGCTAACTATGGCTACACCTTC
>-|TRBD2|TRBV27|TRBJ2-1
CASSLESSGIGYNEQFF
TGTGCCAGCAGTTTAGAATCCAGCGGGATAGGGTACAATGAGCAGTTCTTC
>once|-|TRBV30|TRBJ2-2
CAWRSTWDTGELFF
TGTGCCTGGAGGTCAACCTGGGACACCGGGGAGCTGTTTTTT
>-|-|TRBV6-6|TRBJ2-1
CASSYLGRWAEEQFF
TGTGCCAGCAGTTATTTGGGCAGGTGGGCAGAAGAGCAGTTCTTC
>-|-|TRBV11-2|TRBJ2-1
CASSPMTGPNHEQFF
TGTGCCAGCAGCCCGATGACTGGTCCCAACCATGAGCAGTTCTTC
>-|TRBD2|TRBV7-9|TRBJ2-5
CASSIERGQETQYF
TGTGCCAGCAGCATCGAGCGGGGACAAGAGACCCAGTACTTC
>-|-|TRBV28|TRBJ2-7
CASSHHQADYEQYF
TGTGCCAGCAGTCACCACCAGGCGGACTACGAGCAGTACTTC
>once|TRBD1|TRBV29-1|TRBJ1-1
CSVEDGQGNTEAFF
TGCAGCGTTGAAGACGGACAGGGGAACACTGAAGCTTTCTTT
>-|-|TRBV30|TRBJ2-7
CAWRGTEGLPYEQYF
TGTGCCTGGAGGGGGACGGAGGGACTGCCCTACGAGCAGTACTTC
>-|-|TRBV4-1|TRBJ2-2
CASSHHSGANTGELFF
TGCGCCAGCAGCCACCATAGCGGAGCTAACACCGGGGAGCTGTTTTTT
>-|-|TRBV9|TRBJ2-4
CASSDPSGGAQAKNIQYF
TGTGCCAGCAGCGACCCCTCTGGGGGGGCGCAGGCCAAAAACATTCAGTACTTC
>-|-|TRBV25-1|TRBJ2-1
CASSGPLGREVDYNEQFF
TGTGCCAGCAGCGGACCCCTCGGACGGGAAGTAGACTACAATGAGCAGTTCTTC
>-|-|TRBV7-2|TRBJ2-1
CASSHGVATYNEQFF
TGTGCCAGCAGCCACGGCGTTGCCACTTACAATGAGCAGTTCTTC
>-|-|TRBV28|TRBJ2-7
CASSLGSRVAVPYEQYF
TGTGCCAGCAGTTTAGGTTCCCGGGTAGCGGTTCCCTACGAGCAGTACTTC
>-|-|TRBV19|TRBJ1-5
CASKVFGGKQPQHF
TGTGCCAGTAAGGTCTTTGGGGGCAAACAGCCCCAGCATTTT
>-|-|TRBV15|TRBJ2-5
CATSGHRYQETQYF
TGTGCCACCAGCGGACACAGGTACCAAGAGACCCAGTACTTC
>few|-|TRBV2|TRBJ2-1
CASSEWGSSYNEQFF
TGTGCCAGCAGTGAATGGGGGAGCTCCTACAATGAGCAGTTCTTC
>-|TRBD1|TRBV7-9|TRBJ2-7
CASSPRDRAYEQYF
TGTGCCAGCAGCCCTCGGGACAGGGCCTACGAGCAGTACTTC
>-|-|TRBV27|TRBJ1-2
CASSLPNFYGYTF
TGTGCCAGCAGTTTACCGAATTTCTATGGCTACACCTTC
>-|-|TRBV28|TRBJ2-7
CASSQTGSWEQYF
TGTGCCAGCAGTCAGACTGGGTCCTGGGAGCAGTACTTC
>-|-|TRBV7-9|TRBJ2-1
CASSPSPSSYNEQFF
TGTGCCAGCAGCCCCTCGCCGAGCTCCTACAATGAGCAGTTCTTC
>-|-|TRBV28|TRBJ2-7
CASNLRAGLPYEQYF
TGTGCCAGCAACCTTCGGGCGGGACTCCCCTACGAGCAGTACTTC
>-|-|TRBV9|TRBJ1-5
CASSDLGFQPQHF
TGTGCCAGCAGCGATTTGGGGTTTCAGCCCCAGCATTTT
>few|TRBD1|TRBV7-9|TRBJ1-2
CASSPRTGGQNYGYTF
TGTGCCAGCAGCCCCAGGACAGGGGGGCAGAACTATGGCTACACCTTC
>-|-|TRBV7-3|TRBJ2-1
CASSIQGAHNEQFF
TGTGCCAGCAGCATACAGGGTGCCCACAATGAGCAGTTCTTC
>-|-|TRBV29-1|TRBJ1-2
CSVEPHEGGVYGYTF
TGCAGCGTTGAACCCCACGAGGGGGGGGTCTATGGCTACACCTTC
>few|-|TRBV7-9|TRBJ1-1
CASSPSGNSEAFF
TGTGCCAGCAGCCCCTCAGGGAATTCTGAAGCTTTCTTT
>-|-|TRBV29-1|TRBJ2-7
CSAYLTATDEQYF
TGCAGCGCCTACCTGACAGCGACGGACGAGCAGTACTTC
>-|TRBD2|TRBV6-1|TRBJ2-3
CASSEWGSGATTDTQYF
TGTGCCAGCAGTGAATGGGGTAGCGGGGCCACCACAGATACGCAGTATTTT
>-|TRBD1|TRBV12-5|TRBJ1-5
CASGLVNYRGVQPQHF
TGTGCTAGTGGTTTGGTAAATTACAGGGGGGTACAGCCCCAGCATTTT
>-|-|TRBV11-2|TRBJ2-7
CASSLGLGNSYEQYF
TGTGCCAGCAGCTTAGGGCTCGGCAACTCCTACGAGCAGTACTTC
>-|-|TRBV6-1|TRBJ1-2
CASRGHTLSNYGYTF
TGTGCCAGCAGGGGACACACTCTTTCTAACTATGGCTACACCTTC
>-|-|TRBV4-3|TRBJ1-4
CASSRLQGYIEKLFF
TGCGCCAGCAGCCGACTCCAGGGTTATATCGAAAAACTGTTTTTT
>-|TRBD2|TRBV7-8|TRBJ2-2
CASSLSGRPTGELFF
TGTGCCAGCAGTCTCAGCGGGAGGCCCACCGGGGAGCTGTTTTTT
>-|-|TRBV10-2|TRBJ1-1
CASRGDRWSLNTEAFF
TGCGCCAGCAGGGGGGACCGCTGGAGCTTGAACACTGAAGCTTTCTTT
>-|TRBD1|TRBV7-9|TRBJ1-2
CASSWVDRPYGYTF
TGTGCCAGCAGCTGGGTGGACAGGCCTTATGGCTACACCTTC
>-|-|TRBV12-5|TRBJ2-3
CASGSGIGTDTQYF
TGTGCTAGTGGCTCCGGGATTGGCACAGATACGCAGTATTTT
>-|TRBD2|TRBV6-1|TRBJ2-2
CASSEIVAGGPGTGELFF
TGTGCCAGCAGTGAAATCGTAGCGGGAGGGCCGGGCACCGGGGAGCTGTTTTTT
>-|-|TRBV6-5|TRBJ2-7
CASSYYTNYEQYF
TGTGCCAGCAGTTACTACACCAACTACGAGCAGTACTTC
>-|-|TRBV7-2|TRBJ2-1
CASSLGARYNEQFF
TGTGCCAGCAGCTTAGGAGCGAGATACAATGAGCAGTTCTTC
>-|-|TRBV27|TRBJ1-2
CASSLVVGDGYTF
TGTGCCAGCAGTTTAGTCGTGGGGGATGGCTACACCTTC
>-|-|TRBV5-8|TRBJ2-2
CASSLAGGELFF
TGTGCCAGCAGCTTGGCCGGCGGGGAGCTGTTTTTT